The T cell receptor beta chain described here comes from a study of cytomegalovirus exposure and HLA in healthy donors. Study conclusions and caveats: Cytomegalovirus status was reportedly diagnosed by the classifier with high sensitivity and specificity. The tendency of first-cohort TCR clusters to co-occur in the 120 or so validation repertoires emerged from a later analysis. Overall, 164 TCR beta chains were annotated as cytomegalovirus-associated.

Only in-frame clones appear in the TCRdb table, and some are missing; sequencing was by immunoSEQ multiplex PCR. The table lists roughly 230,000 clones, about 90% of them singletons, with roughly 3% in the top ten. Concerning this clone: Its antigen is not known.

The CDR3 covers 17 residues. Trimming removed 2 bases from V and 0 bases from J; junction bases left unmatched: 4. Germline values: CDR1 MNHEY, CDR2 SMNVEV (reference sequence). This clonotype originated in a woman in her thirties in good health and CMV-seronegative. The material sequenced was PBMCs. This chain connects TRBV27 to TRBJ2-6; 7 nucleotides line up with TRBD1. CDR3: CASSLRTGSSGANVLTF. CDR3 nucleotides: TGTGCCAGCAGTTTACGGACAGGCAGCTCTGGGGCCAACGTCCTGACTTTC.